These 16 T cell receptor beta chains came from one sample sequenced in a study of CD8 T cells in Susac syndrome. Random hexamers were used to reverse transcribe 0.5 to 1 ug of RNA. Each CDR3 protein gets one entry after TCRdb re-called the immunoSEQ multiplex PCR reads with MiXCR. The sample has around 130,000 distinct CDR3 sequences; 75% to 90% are singletons. The material sequenced was CD8+ T cells from PBMCs. These receptors came from a human donor with multiple sclerosis.

The rearrangement joins TRBV12-3 or TRBV12-4 to TRBJ2-3; D is unresolved. V was shortened by 4 bases and J by 0 bases, with 11 bases between the two germline ends. The CDR3 loop spans 15 amino acids. The CDR3, as DNA: TGTGCCAGCAGTTCCAGAGCCTCTAGCACAGATACGCAGTATTTT. Its translation: CASSSRASSTDTQYF.

V usage is TRBV6-2 or TRBV6-3 and J usage is TRBJ2-7, with 8 bases that match TRBD2. This CDR3 is 13 amino acids long. Trimming took 5 bases from V and 10 from J; bases not matched to a gene: 10. Germline loops: CDR1 MNHEY, CDR2 SVGEGT. The CDR3 sequence is CASSSPPGRAQYV. Here the CDR3 DNA reads TGTGCCAGCAGTAGCCCTCCCGGGAGGGCCCAGTACGTC.

The rearrangement uses TRBV12-3 or TRBV12-4 and TRBJ2-1, with 8 bases that match TRBD2. The J segment lost 5 bases and the V segment lost 2 bases, leaving 8 bases of the junction unmatched. This CDR3 is 16 amino acids long. In nucleotides, the CDR3 is TGTGCCAGCAGTTTACCCGGGAGGGGCCTCAACAATGAGCAGTTCTTC. This translates into CASSLPGRGLNNEQFF.

The chain combines TRBV15 with TRBJ2-2; TRBD1 agrees at 7 bases. J lost 5 bases, V lost 1 base, and 4 bases had no gene match. CDR3 length: 15 residues. CDR1 is LNHNV and CDR2 is YYDKDF in the germline V gene (reference sequence). The CDR3 protein is CATSRGDRWTGELFF. In DNA, the CDR3 is TGTGCCACCAGCAGAGGGGACAGATGGACCGGGGAGCTGTTTTTT.

The chain carries TRBV2 and TRBJ1-1; D is perhaps TRBD1 (5 bases). Trimming removed 2 bases from V and 6 bases from J, with 7 bases in between. The CDR3 contains 12 residues. The germline V gene has CDR1 SNHLY and CDR2 FYNNEI. This CDR3 reads CASSEMGAEAFF. The CDR3 nucleotides are TGTGCCAGCAGTGAAATGGGGGCTGAAGCTTTCTTT.

This clonotype was detected only a few times. This chain connects TRBV13 to TRBJ2-5; D is ambiguous. V was clipped by 2 bases and J by 5 bases, with 3 bases between them. The CDR3 covers 11 residues. CDR1 PRHDT and CDR2 FYEKMQ come from the germline V gene (reference sequence). This CDR3 is CASSLWETQYF. As DNA, the CDR3 is TGTGCCAGCAGCTTATGGGAGACCCAGTACTTC.

The V gene is TRBV14, the J gene TRBJ2-1, with 9 bases lining up with TRBD2. Trimming removed 1 base from V and 5 bases from J; junction bases left unmatched: 6. The CDR3 contains 16 residues. CDR1 is SGHDN and CDR2 is FVKESK in the germline V gene. Written as DNA, the CDR3 is TGTGCCAGCAGCCAAGTGGGGCTAGCGGGGAACAATGAGCAGTTCTTC. Its translation is CASSQVGLAGNNEQFF. Full variable domain (missing parts from reference TRBV14 and TRBJ2-1): EAGVTQFPSHSVIEKGQTVTLRCDPISGHDNLYWYRRVMGKEIKFLLHFVKESKQDESGMPNNRFLAERTGGTYSTLKVQPAELEDSGVYFCASSQVGLAGNNEQFFGPGTRLTVL.

The genes are TRBV7-9 and TRBJ2-7, with D maybe TRBD1 (6 bases). This CDR3 has 13 residues. The V and J ends lost 5 bases and 3 bases respectively, with 11 bases between them. Germline V gene sequence: CDR1 SEHNR, CDR2 FQNEAQ (reference sequence). CDR3 nucleotide sequence: TGTGCCAGCAGCGCCGAGACAGGCTACGAGCAGTACTTC. Protein product: CASSAETGYEQYF.

Turning to this clonotype: One end of the junction does not line up with germline, which may come from a read error. The V gene is TRBV5-6, the J gene TRBJ2-3; TRBD1 agrees at 9 bases. Per germline, CDR1 SGHDT and CDR2 YYEEEE. There are 17 residues in the CDR3. CDR3 coding DNA: TGTGCCAGCAGGTTGGAAGGGCGGGACAGGGTAACAGATACGCAGTATTTT. It codes for CASRLEGRDRVTDTQYF.

This chain connects TRBV12-3 or TRBV12-4 to TRBJ1-5, with 10 bases fitting TRBD1. The length of the CDR3 is 15 residues. Trimming took 5 bases from V and 2 from J; bases not matched to a gene: 3. The CDR3 DNA sequence: TGTGCCAGCAGTATGACAGGGGGCCGCAATCAGCCCCAGCATTTT. Encoded protein: CASSMTGGRNQPQHF.

The rearrangement joins TRBV27 to TRBJ2-1; either TRBD1 or TRBD2 may supply D (5 bases each). CDR3 length equals 15 residues. The germline V and J ends were trimmed by 3 bases and 8 bases, with 17 bases remaining between them. Germline assignment: CDR1 MNHEY and CDR2 SMNVEV (reference sequence). CDR3 bases: TGTGCCAGCAGTTTGTGGGACGCCTTGGGCGATGAGCAGTTCTTC. It translates to CASSLWDALGDEQFF.

This rearrangement joins TRBV12-3 or TRBV12-4 to TRBJ2-5; perhaps TRBD1 as D (6 bases). The CDR3 has 14 amino acids. Trimming took off 3 bases at V and 4 bases at J, with 12 bases between the two ends. In DNA, the CDR3 is TGTGCCAGCAGTTTTAACAGGGCACGAGAGACCCAGTACTTC. Protein sequence: CASSFNRARETQYF.

The chain couples TRBV6-1 to TRBJ2-1; TRBD2 might be the D (5 bases). V was cut by 2 bases and J by 0 bases, with 8 bases left in between. Germline CDR1 and CDR2: MNHNS and SASEGT. This CDR3 has 15 residues. CDR3 region: CASSEYGSSYNEQFF. The DNA of the CDR3 is TGTGCCAGCAGTGAATATGGGAGCTCCTACAATGAGCAGTTCTTC.

This CDR3 is CASLPTSGHNEQFF. DNA for the CDR3: TGTGCCAGTCTCCCGACTAGCGGACACAATGAGCAGTTCTTC. The chain carries TRBV19 and TRBJ2-1; TRBD2 agrees at 9 bases. V trimming: 8 bases; J trimming: 5 bases; junction bases outside the gene matches: 7. CDR1 and CDR2 from the germline V gene are LNHDA and SQIVND (reference sequence). This CDR3 region has 14 residues.

The rearrangement links TRBV19 to TRBJ1-1; a weak D match, TRBD1 (5 bases). V was clipped by 2 bases and J by 6 bases, with 13 bases between them. This CDR3 has 14 amino acids. Germline CDR1 LNHDA, CDR2 SQIVND (reference sequence). CDR3 DNA sequence: TGTGCCAGTAGTATACAGGGTTCGTCTTCTGAAGCTTTCTTT. Protein sequence: CASSIQGSSSEAFF.

V gene TRBV24-1 combines with J gene TRBJ2-3; D not resolved. The CDR3 is 13 amino acids. V lost 4 bases and J 2 bases, leaving 6 bases between the germline ends. The germline gives CDR1 KGHDR, CDR2 SFDVKD. CDR3 sequence (DNA): TGTGCCACCAGTGACTATTACACAGATACGCAGTATTTT. This translates into CATSDYYTDTQYF.